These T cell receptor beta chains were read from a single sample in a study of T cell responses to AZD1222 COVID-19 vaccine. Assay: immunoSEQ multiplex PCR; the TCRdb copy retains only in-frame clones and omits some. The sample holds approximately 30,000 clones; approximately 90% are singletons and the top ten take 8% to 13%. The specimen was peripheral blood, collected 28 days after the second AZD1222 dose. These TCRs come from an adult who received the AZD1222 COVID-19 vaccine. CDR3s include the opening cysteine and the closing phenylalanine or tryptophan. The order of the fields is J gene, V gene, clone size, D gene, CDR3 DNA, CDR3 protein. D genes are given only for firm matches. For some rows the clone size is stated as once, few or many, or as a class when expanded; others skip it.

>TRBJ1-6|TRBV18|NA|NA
TGTGCCAGCTCACAGATGACAAGCTCCTATAATTCACCCCTCCACTTT
CASSQMTSSYNSPLHF
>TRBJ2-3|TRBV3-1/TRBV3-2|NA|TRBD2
TGTGCCAGCAGTCCTTTAGCCGGGACTAGCGGGGATACGCAGTATTTT
CASSPLAGTSGDTQYF
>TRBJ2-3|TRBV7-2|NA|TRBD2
TGTGCCAGCAGCTTAGGGGGTGGACTAGCGGGGACAGATACGCAGTATTTT
CASSLGGGLAGTDTQYF
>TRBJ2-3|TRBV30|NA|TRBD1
TGTGCCGGTAGGGGGCAGGGAAGGGGGACAGATACGCAGTATTTT
CAGRGQGRGTDTQYF
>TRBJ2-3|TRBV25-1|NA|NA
TGTGCCAGCAGTGGCAGCGCAGATACGCAGTATTTT
CASSGSADTQYF
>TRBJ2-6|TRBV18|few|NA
TGTGCCAGCTCACCAGAACTAGCAGTTGGGGCCAACGTCCTGACTTTC
CASSPELAVGANVLTF
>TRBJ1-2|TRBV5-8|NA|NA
TGTGCCAGCAGCTTATTGGGACCCTGGCGTGGCTACACCTTC
CASSLLGPWRGYTF
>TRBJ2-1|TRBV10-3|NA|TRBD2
TGTGCCATCAGTGAGTCTGAACTAGCGGGGATCGGGAATGAGCAGTTCTTC
CAISESELAGIGNEQFF
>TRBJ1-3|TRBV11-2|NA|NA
TGTGCCAGCAGCTTCAGCCCAGGGCAAGGAAACACCATATATTTT
CASSFSPGQGNTIYF
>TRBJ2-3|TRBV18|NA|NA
TGTGCCAGCTCACCCAGGCGCACAGATACGCAGTATTTT
CASSPRRTDTQYF